Each of the 10 T cell receptor beta chains below was sequenced from the same sample in a study of cytomegalovirus exposure and HLA in healthy donors. A multiplex PCR was run with 60 Vbeta primers and 13 Jbeta primers. Generated by immunoSEQ multiplex PCR, the TCRdb table keeps only in-frame clones and is missing some. The table has about 240,000 clones, 75% to 85% seen once. Sequenced sample: PBMCs. The receptor source for this set is a woman aged 55 to 70 in good health and CMV-seropositive.

There are a few counts of this clone. The CDR3 sequence: CASSQDPAGAFYNEQFF. The CDR3 DNA follows: TGTGCCAGCAGCCAAGATCCTGCGGGAGCTTTCTACAATGAGCAGTTCTTC. The chain employs TRBV14 and TRBJ2-1, with 7 bases matching TRBD2. The CDR3 extends over 17 amino acids. V was clipped by 0 bases and J by 3 bases; unmatched bases: 8. Germline CDR1 reads SGHDN; CDR2 reads FVKESK.

V usage is TRBV30 and J usage is TRBJ1-2; 8 bases fit TRBD1. This CDR3 comprises 13 residues. Germline V gene data show CDR1 as GTSNPN and CDR2 as SVGIG (reference sequence). Unmatched junction bases numbered 6, after V lost 2 bases and J lost 7 bases. CDR3 sequence (DNA): TGTGCCTGGAGTTTACAGGGGGGAGGTGGCTACACCTTC. This encodes CAWSLQGGGGYTF.

The CDR3 nucleotides read TGTGCCAGCAGCCGTGACCAAGAGACCCAGTACTTC. Protein product: CASSRDQETQYF. The J gene is TRBJ2-5, the V gene TRBV7-9; D is uncertain. This CDR3 is 12 amino acids long. Germline CDR1 reads SEHNR; CDR2 reads FQNEAQ (reference sequence). Trimming left V 5 bases short and J 0 bases short, with 4 bases between.

The chain employs TRBV2 and TRBJ2-7; 8 bases agree with TRBD2. There are 14 residues in the CDR3. The germline V gene encodes CDR1 SNHLY and CDR2 FYNNEI. V was pared by 6 bases and J by 5 bases, with 9 bases of the junction left unmatched. CDR3 protein: CASRAGLAVDEQYF. In nucleotides, the CDR3 is TGTGCCAGCAGAGCCGGACTAGCTGTCGACGAGCAGTACTTC.

V and J are TRBV11-3 and TRBJ2-7; 7 nucleotides align to TRBD1. Germline values: CDR1 SGHNT, CDR2 YENEEA. The CDR3 is 13 amino acids. The V and J ends lost 4 bases and 2 bases, in that order; junction bases with no gene match: 2. CDR3 in DNA: TGTGCCAGCAGCTACGGGACAGCCTACGAGCAGTACTTC. Translating it yields CASSYGTAYEQYF.

V and J are TRBV6-5 and TRBJ2-5; D is ambiguous. Germline V gene sequence: CDR1 MNHEY, CDR2 SVGAGI. CDR3 length: 14 residues. V shed 6 bases and J shed 5 bases, with 16 bases lying between them. Here the CDR3 DNA reads TGTGCCAGCAGCGATCCCCTCCGTGAGGAGACCCAGTACTTC. Its protein product is CASSDPLREETQYF.

This clone has only a few counts. The chain has TRBV11-2 and TRBJ1-5; a weak D match, TRBD1 (5 bases). V lost 8 bases to trimming and J lost 5 bases, with 13 bases between them. Germline loops: CDR1 SGHAT, CDR2 FQNNGV. There are 13 residues in the CDR3. CDR3 DNA: TGTGCCAGCTCTCCGCCGGGGGATCAGCCCCAGCATTTT. Encoded protein: CASSPPGDQPQHF.

V usage is TRBV9 and J usage is TRBJ2-1, with D perhaps TRBD1 (6 bases). The CDR3 loop spans 14 amino acids. V was pared by 6 bases and J by 1 base, with 11 bases between. CDR1 is SGDLS, CDR2 YYNGEE, per germline. Here the CDR3 DNA reads TGTGCCAGCACCCGCACAGGGTCCTACAATGAGCAGTTCTTC. It encodes CASTRTGSYNEQFF.

This clone appeared once. This chain joins TRBV27 and TRBJ1-2, with 9 bases aligning to TRBD1. Unmatched junction bases numbered 9, after V lost 5 bases and J lost 5 bases. The germline V gene has CDR1 MNHEY and CDR2 SMNVEV (reference sequence). CDR3 length: 15 amino acids. The CDR3 DNA sequence: TGTGCCAGCAGTACCCCGGGACAGGGAATTTATGGCTACACCTTC. Its translation: CASSTPGQGIYGYTF.

The rearrangement joins TRBV7-9 to TRBJ2-1; 8 positions agree with TRBD2. The germline V gene encodes CDR1 SEHNR and CDR2 FQNEAQ (reference sequence). The CDR3 contains 18 residues. V shed 2 bases and J 4 bases; nucleotides not matched to a gene: 13. The CDR3 is CASSLRRREEPGYNEQFF. Written as DNA, the CDR3 is TGTGCCAGCAGCTTAAGGCGGCGGGAGGAACCGGGGTACAATGAGCAGTTCTTC.